The T cell receptor (beta chain) under discussion was sequenced for a study of Graves' ophthalmopathy and Graves' hyperthyroidism. The germline CDR1 and CDR2 sequences are SGDLS and YYNGEE. This CDR3 is 15 amino acids long. V was pared by 4 bases and J by 10 bases, with 23 bases between. Amplification targeted the TCR beta CDR3 regions, with RNA transcripts as the source material. Investigators did first-round RT-PCR with HTBI primers, then second-round multiplex PCR. One entry per CDR3 protein results from TCRdb running MiXCR on the multiplex PCR reads. The sample carries around 670,000 distinct CDR3 sequences, 35% to 50% recorded once.

Sequencing was performed on peripheral blood. The chain carries TRBV9 and TRBJ1-1; TRBD1 might be the D (6 bases). This receptor was taken from an adult man with Graves' ophthalmopathy. The CDR3 DNA follows: TGTGCCAGCAGCCCAGACCCGGGGACATATTACGTAGCTTTCTTT. This encodes CASSPDPGTYYVAFF.